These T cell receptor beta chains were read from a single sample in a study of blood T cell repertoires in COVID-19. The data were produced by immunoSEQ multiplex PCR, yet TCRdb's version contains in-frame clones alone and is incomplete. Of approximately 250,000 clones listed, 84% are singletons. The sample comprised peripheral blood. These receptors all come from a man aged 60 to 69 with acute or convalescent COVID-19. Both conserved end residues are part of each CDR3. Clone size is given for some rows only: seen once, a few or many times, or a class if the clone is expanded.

CDR3: CASSIGTGRANQPQHF; V: TRBV19; size: NA
CDR3: CARTGTSRAGELFF; V: TRBV30; size: once
CDR3: CASSDQGRGTDTQYF; V: TRBV6-4; size: NA
CDR3: CASSLYRDDEQYF; V: TRBV7-8; size: NA
CDR3: CATLRGRLFF; V: TRBV19; size: once
CDR3: CGWAGGNSPLHF; V: TRBV30; size: NA
CDR3: CASSVRQGSEQFF; V: TRBV9; size: NA
CDR3: CASSQGLAVGYEQYF; V: TRBV6-6; size: NA
CDR3: CATQRGGPDTGELFF; V: TRBV10-3; size: NA
CDR3: CASRTGQSSYGYTF; V: TRBV19; size: NA
CDR3: CASSRGGASGGAQEQFF; V: TRBV4-1; size: few
CDR3: CASSSPTGRGNTIYF; V: TRBV28; size: NA
CDR3: CASSTGSVGQETQYF; V: TRBV10-1; size: NA
CDR3: CASSQTGDTTYEQYF; V: TRBV3-1/TRBV3-2; size: NA
CDR3: CASNPGTGGNQQYF; V: TRBV28; size: NA
CDR3: CASSVQGADEKLFF; V: TRBV19; size: NA
CDR3: CASSQQQGAETQYF; V: TRBV4-2; size: NA
CDR3: CASSLAGGGSTDTQYF; V: TRBV7-9; size: once
CDR3: CASSPRDRGIYEQYF; V: TRBV6-5; size: NA
CDR3: CASSQEGSGDPYEQYF; V: TRBV3-1/TRBV3-2; size: NA
CDR3: CASSAGLAGGLSETQYF; V: TRBV2; size: NA
CDR3: CASREDRDYGYTF; V: TRBV2; size: once
CDR3: CASSAVLVTQYF; V: TRBV7-8; size: NA
CDR3: CASSKPAGKETQYF; V: TRBV21-1; size: NA
CDR3: CASSPQGYEQYF; V: TRBV12-3/TRBV12-4; size: NA
CDR3: CASGDTLYEQYF; V: TRBV6-5; size: NA
CDR3: CASSTGTLTDTQYF; V: TRBV5-1; size: NA
CDR3: CASSLTSGHNSPLHF; V: TRBV28; size: once
CDR3: CASRTGPNQPQHF; V: TRBV28; size: NA
CDR3: CASSHGQEYGYTF; V: TRBV12-3/TRBV12-4; size: NA
CDR3: CASRSIGQGSGSPLHF; V: TRBV28; size: NA
CDR3: CASSLGTGHSGANVLTF; V: TRBV18; size: NA
CDR3: CASRQTGRGGEQYF; V: TRBV6-6; size: NA
CDR3: CASSYLGSNYGYTF; V: TRBV5-6; size: NA
CDR3: CATGDLAKNIQYF; V: TRBV28; size: NA
CDR3: CASSPSRTGFSTEAFF; V: TRBV5-1; size: few
CDR3: CSASTDHNSPLHF; V: TRBV20-1; size: NA
CDR3: CASSSRTGLNTEAFF; V: TRBV11-1; size: NA
CDR3: CASSLDRTKDEQYF; V: TRBV28; size: NA
CDR3: CAISPTDRPTNEKLFF; V: TRBV10-3; size: NA
CDR3: CASSLLALNTEAFF; V: TRBV5-1; size: NA
CDR3: CASSLQGARTEAFF; V: TRBV27; size: NA
CDR3: CATSDPTGSGYTF; V: TRBV24-1; size: NA
CDR3: CASSVRVQPQHF; V: TRBV19; size: NA
CDR3: CATSASGGSDTQYF; V: TRBV24-1; size: NA
CDR3: CASSYRRTVNTGELFF; V: TRBV27; size: NA
CDR3: CSVFGLEWRQETQYF; V: TRBV29-1; size: NA